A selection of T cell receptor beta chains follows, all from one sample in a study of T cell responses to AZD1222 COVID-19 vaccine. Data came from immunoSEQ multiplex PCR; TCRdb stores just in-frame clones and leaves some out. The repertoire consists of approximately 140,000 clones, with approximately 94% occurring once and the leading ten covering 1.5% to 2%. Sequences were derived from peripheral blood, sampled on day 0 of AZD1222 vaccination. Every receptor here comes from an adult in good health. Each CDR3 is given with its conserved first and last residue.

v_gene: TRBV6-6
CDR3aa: CASRGGNTEAFF

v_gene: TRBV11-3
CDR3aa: CASSLALDRKNEQFF

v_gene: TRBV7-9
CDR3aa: CASSLVRTGEREQYF

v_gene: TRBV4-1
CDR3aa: CASSQEGAGANVLTF

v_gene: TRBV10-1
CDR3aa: CASSDNYEQYF

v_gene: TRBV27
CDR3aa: CASSLWLGGATTEAFF

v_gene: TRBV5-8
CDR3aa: CASSFGQGPSAFYGYTF

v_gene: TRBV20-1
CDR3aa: CSASPQGGNSPLHF

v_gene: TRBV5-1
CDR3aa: CASSFWTGRRNTEAFF

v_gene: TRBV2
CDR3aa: CASRFTGAGGETQYF

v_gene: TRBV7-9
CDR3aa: CASSLMGQNTEAFF

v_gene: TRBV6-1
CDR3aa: CASSELGQNNEKLFF

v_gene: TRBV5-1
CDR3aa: CASSLSLREATEAFF

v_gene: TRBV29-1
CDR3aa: CSVEGGTYNEQFF

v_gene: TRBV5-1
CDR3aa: CASSLAQGLLNTEAFF

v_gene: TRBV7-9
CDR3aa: CASSLGTEQYF

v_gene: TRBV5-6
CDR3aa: CASSLTSRYYGYTF

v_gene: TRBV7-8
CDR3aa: CASSLALAGAYEQYF